Following are 26 T cell receptor beta chains from one sample sequenced in a study of T-cell reconstitution after alpha-beta-depleted transplantation in children. Unique molecular identifiers tagged the TCRbeta library. Using its own MiXCR run on the PCR reads, TCRdb lists one record per CDR3 protein. This table has approximately 83,000 distinct CDR3 sequences, 10% to 15% appearing once. The material was PBMCs from the stem cell graft donor, obtained from the stem cell graft. The origin of the receptors is a human donor who donated a stem cell graft to a child with inherited bone marrow failure.

Many counts were recorded for this clonotype. The gene calls are TRBV7-9 and TRBJ2-2, with 7 bases matching TRBD1. Trimming removed 5 bases from V and 6 bases from J; junction bases left unmatched: 6. This CDR3 contains 14 residues. CDR1 and CDR2 from the germline V gene are SEHNR and FQNEAQ (reference sequence). The CDR3: CASSNDRDPGELFF. Here the CDR3 DNA reads TGTGCCAGCAGCAATGACAGGGACCCCGGGGAGCTGTTTTTT.

This clonotype was detected ten times or more. The chain uses TRBV12-3 or TRBV12-4 and TRBJ1-1; D perhaps matches TRBD1 (5 bases). V lost 5 bases and J lost 2, with 9 bases in between. The CDR3 runs to 13 residues. DNA of the CDR3: TGTGCCAGCAGTGGGGACGGAAACACTGAAGCTTTCTTT. Translated, it gives CASSGDGNTEAFF.

This clonotype was counted ten times or more. This rearrangement joins TRBV5-1 to TRBJ1-1; D call uncertain. Trimming removed 0 bases at V and 5 bases at J, with 29 bases between. Germline values: CDR1 SGHRS, CDR2 YFSETQ. The CDR3 has 20 amino acids. The CDR3 protein is CASSLGFPPGLLNTGTEAFF. In nucleotides, the CDR3 is TGCGCCAGCAGCTTGGGTTTCCCCCCCGGGTTATTGAACACGGGTACTGAAGCTTTCTTT.

This clonotype was seen many times. The chain combines TRBV27 with TRBJ2-3; TRBD2 aligns across 14 bases. V lost 0 bases and J lost 5; bases outside the gene matches: 1. From germline, CDR1 is MNHEY and CDR2 SMNVEV (reference sequence). This CDR3 has 16 amino acids. The CDR3 spells CASSLSGLAGGDTQYF. For the CDR3, the DNA is TGTGCCAGCAGTTTATCCGGACTAGCGGGAGGAGATACGCAGTATTTT.

This clonotype was counted ten times or more. The V gene is TRBV7-2, the J gene TRBJ1-5; possible D gene TRBD1, 6 bases. Germline CDR1 and CDR2: SGHTA and FQGNSA. V was pared by 5 bases and J by 4 bases, with 15 bases between. The CDR3 has 15 residues. CDR3 nucleotides: TGTGCCAGCAGCCAACTACCGGGACAAAATCAGCCCCAGCATTTT. This sequence encodes CASSQLPGQNQPQHF.

This clonotype was found many times. V and J are TRBV28 and TRBJ2-5; D is possibly TRBD2 (5 bases). The CDR3 totals 13 residues. V lost 11 bases and J 4 bases, leaving 17 bases between the germline ends. The germline gives CDR1 MDHEN, CDR2 SYDVKM. In nucleotides, the CDR3 is TGTGCCGGAGGACCCCGGACCCTAGAGACCCAGTACTTC. Protein: CAGGPRTLETQYF.

At least ten counts were recorded for this clonotype. The chain carries TRBV5-6 and TRBJ1-2; possible D gene TRBD1, 5 bases. This CDR3 spans 13 amino acids. The germline CDR1 and CDR2 sequences are SGHDT and YYEEEE. The V end lost 2 bases, the J end lost 7 bases, and 12 bases lay between the germline ends. The CDR3 is CASSFSRAAGYTF. CDR3 DNA: TGTGCCAGCAGCTTTTCCAGGGCGGCTGGCTACACCTTC.

This clonotype appeared many times. The chain employs TRBV5-1 and TRBJ2-7; no definite D call. Trimming pared 0 bases from V and 5 bases from J, leaving 12 bases between. Germline-derived CDR1 and CDR2 are SGHRS and YFSETQ. This CDR3 has 14 residues. The CDR3 sequence is CASSLAGLEDEQYF. The CDR3 DNA follows: TGCGCCAGCAGCTTGGCCGGGCTAGAGGACGAGCAGTACTTC.

This clonotype was observed at least ten times. V and J are TRBV5-1 and TRBJ2-2, with D perhaps matching TRBD1 (6 bases). The length of the CDR3 is 15 residues. Trimming stripped 1 base from V and 0 bases from J, with 7 bases between. The germline V gene has CDR1 SGHRS and CDR2 YFSETQ. CDR3 coding DNA: TGCGCCAGCAGCTTGCCAGGGGCGAACACCGGGGAGCTGTTTTTT. Residues: CASSLPGANTGELFF.

This clonotype has just one count. The CDR3 region is CASSSADSYTEAFF. In nucleotides, the CDR3 is TGTGCCAGCAGCTCGGCTGACTCTTACACTGAAGCTTTCTTT. J is TRBJ1-1 and V is TRBV5-4; D gene unclear. The germline V and J ends were trimmed by 3 bases and 3 bases, with 12 bases remaining between them. CDR1 is SGHNT and CDR2 is YYREEE in the germline V gene (reference sequence). The CDR3 spans 14 residues. Full variable domain (outside the CDR3, taken from reference TRBV5-4 and TRBJ1-1): ETGVTQSPTHLIKTRGQQVTLRCSSQSGHNTVSWYQQALGQGPQFIFQYYREEENGRGNFPPRFSGLQFPNYSSELNVNALELDDSALYLCASSSADSYTEAFFGQGTRLTVV.

This clonotype has ten or more counts. The gene calls are TRBV5-1 and TRBJ2-7; D gene ambiguous. Trimming removed 2 bases at V and 6 bases at J, with 15 bases between. This CDR3 spans 14 amino acids. Germline assignment: CDR1 SGHRS and CDR2 YFSETQ. The CDR3 sequence: CASSFLPLDFEQYF. The CDR3 nucleotides read TGCGCCAGCAGCTTTCTGCCGTTAGATTTCGAGCAGTACTTC.

Regarding this clonotype: Just one base apart from a much larger clone, this may be a read error. The chain links TRBV13 to TRBJ2-1, with 8 bases lining up with TRBD2. The CDR3 contains 16 residues. Germline-derived CDR1 and CDR2 are PRHDT and FYEKMQ (reference sequence). After removal of 5 bases from V and 0 bases from J, the junction contained 6 bases not matched to a gene. CDR3 loop: CASSPPGRGSYNEQFF. CDR3 sequence (DNA): TGTGCCAGCAGCCCCCCCGGGAGGGGCTCCTACAATGAGCAGTTCTTC.

This clonotype was seen ten or more times. The V gene is TRBV15, the J gene TRBJ2-7; either TRBD1 or TRBD2 may fit D (5 bases each). The CDR3 covers 13 residues. The germline V gene has CDR1 LNHNV and CDR2 YYDKDF (reference sequence). The V and J ends lost 3 bases and 3 bases respectively, with 9 bases between them. DNA for the CDR3: TGTGCCACCAGCAGGACAGAGGGCTACGAGCAGTACTTC. This encodes CATSRTEGYEQYF.

There are many counts of this clonotype. This chain joins TRBV12-3 or TRBV12-4 and TRBJ2-3; D perhaps matches TRBD1 (6 bases). This CDR3 spans 14 amino acids. Trimming removed 10 bases at V and 3 bases at J, with 17 bases between. The CDR3 sequence: CAIARTATTDTQYF. The CDR3 region has the DNA TGTGCCATAGCAAGGACAGCTACGACAGATACGCAGTATTTT.

Many counts were recorded for this clonotype. The V gene is TRBV14, the J gene TRBJ1-6; D not resolved. The CDR3 spans 15 residues. The germline V and J ends were trimmed by 4 bases and 2 bases, with 9 bases remaining between them. CDR1 is SGHDN, CDR2 FVKESK, per germline. DNA for the CDR3: TGTGCCAGCAGCCGACTTGGGGCCTATAATTCACCCCTCCACTTT. Its protein is CASSRLGAYNSPLHF.

Ten or more counts support this clonotype. The chain links TRBV20-1 to TRBJ2-3; D might be TRBD1 or TRBD2, each matching 5 bases. The CDR3 is 14 residues long. V was clipped by 2 bases and J by 6 bases, with 15 bases between them. Germline-derived CDR1 and CDR2 are DFQATT and SNEGSKA (reference sequence). The CDR3 region is CSARRDPVADTQYF. CDR3 nucleotides: TGCAGTGCTAGAAGGGACCCTGTGGCGGATACGCAGTATTTT.

This clonotype was counted ten times or more. This sequence joins TRBV7-2 and TRBJ2-7; tentative D call: TRBD2 (6 bases). Trimming stripped 5 bases from V and 7 bases from J, with 9 bases between. The length of the CDR3 is 11 residues. Germline CDR1 is SGHTA and CDR2 is FQGNSA. The CDR3 coding sequence is TGTGCCAGCAGCCGGGGGAGGGAGCAGTACTTC. Its translation: CASSRGREQYF.

This clonotype occurred many times. This chain links TRBV5-4 with TRBJ1-2; 10 nucleotides match TRBD1. V shed 4 bases, J shed 4 bases, and the junction held 7 bases outside the gene matches. This CDR3 comprises 15 residues. Germline loops: CDR1 SGHNT, CDR2 YYREEE (reference sequence). The CDR3 bases are TGTGCCAGCAGCCCGGGACAGGGGAGTCTCTATGGCTACACCTTC. Translated, it gives CASSPGQGSLYGYTF. Looking up the rest from reference TRBV5-4 and TRBJ1-2 gives the full variable domain: ETGVTQSPTHLIKTRGQQVTLRCSSQSGHNTVSWYQQALGQGPQFIFQYYREEENGRGNFPPRFSGLQFPNYSSELNVNALELDDSALYLCASSPGQGSLYGYTFGSGTRLTVV.

This clonotype was found many times. This chain connects TRBV7-9 to TRBJ2-4, with TRBD1 matching 8 bases. From germline, CDR1 is SEHNR and CDR2 FQNEAQ (reference sequence). The CDR3 extends over 17 amino acids. The V gene end was trimmed by 5 bases and the J gene end by 3 bases; junction bases not matched to a gene: 12. The CDR3 nucleotides read TGTGCCAGCAGCGGTTGGGGGACAGGAGACGACAAAAACATTCAGTACTTC. Translating it yields CASSGWGTGDDKNIQYF.

This clonotype came up many times. V usage is TRBV7-2 and J usage is TRBJ2-2; TRBD2 might be the D (6 bases). The CDR3 length is 14 residues. The germline gives CDR1 SGHTA, CDR2 FQGNSA. V was trimmed by 7 bases and J by 7 bases, leaving 16 bases between them. The CDR3 here is CASTFMRGVGELFF. As DNA, the CDR3 is TGTGCCAGCACCTTTATGCGGGGTGTCGGGGAGCTGTTTTTT.

CDR3 loop: CSVEVTFRGNTGELFF. Here the CDR3 DNA reads TGCAGCGTTGAAGTTACTTTCCGCGGTAACACCGGGGAGCTGTTTTTT. J is TRBJ2-2 and V is TRBV29-1; D not resolved. This CDR3 comprises 16 residues. Between the trimmed V and J ends, which lost 1 base and 2 bases, there was a span of 14 bases. Germline V CDR1 and CDR2: SQVTM, ANQGSEA.

This clonotype was counted many times. One end of the junction is discordant with germline, which a read error may explain. The gene calls are TRBV7-7 and TRBJ2-1; weak D call: TRBD2 (6 bases). The CDR3 spans 16 residues. Germline-derived CDR1 and CDR2 are SSHAT and FNYEAQ (reference sequence). CDR3 nucleotide sequence: TGTGCTAGCAGCTTAGTTGCGGGGAGCTCCTACAATGAGCAGTTCTTC. Translating gives CASSLVAGSSYNEQFF.

There are many counts of this clonotype. This chain links TRBV20-1 with TRBJ1-4; maybe TRBD1 (5 bases). Germline CDR1 reads DFQATT; CDR2 reads SNEGSKA (reference sequence). Between the trimmed V and J ends, which lost 6 bases and 5 bases, there was a span of 10 bases. CDR3 length equals 12 residues. CDR3 region: CSAPGGNEKLFF. The CDR3 region has the DNA TGCAGTGCGCCCGGGGGGAATGAAAAACTGTTTTTT.

At least ten counts were recorded for this clonotype. This sequence joins TRBV6-1 and TRBJ2-3; 9 nucleotides match TRBD2. CDR1 and CDR2 (germline): MNHNS, SASEGT. The CDR3 covers 16 residues. The trim removed 11 bases at V and 2 bases at J, leaving 14 bases unmatched. The chain's CDR3 is CAGARERGESTDTQYF. The DNA for the CDR3 is TGTGCCGGGGCTAGGGAGCGGGGGGAATCCACAGATACGCAGTATTTT.

The genes are TRBV7-3 and TRBJ2-7; D call uncertain. The CDR3 totals 13 residues. Germline V gives CDR1 SGHTA, CDR2 FQGTGA. V was pared by 0 bases and J by 5 bases, with 8 bases between. The CDR3 reads CASSLTTYDEQYF. CDR3 in DNA: TGTGCCAGCAGCTTAACGACCTACGACGAGCAGTACTTC.

This clonotype was seen a few times. This chain links TRBV4-1 with TRBJ2-1; possibly TRBD1 for D (6 bases). The germline V gene encodes CDR1 MGHRA and CDR2 YSYEKL. This CDR3 comprises 13 residues. Trimming pared 4 bases from V and 15 bases from J, leaving 19 bases between. Here the CDR3 DNA reads TGCGCCAGCAGCCGGGACAATAAAGGACTCTTGTTCTTC. This translates into CASSRDNKGLLFF.